This T cell receptor (beta chain) was identified during a study of neurological immune-mediated disorders (dated by TCRdb to between 2018 and 2020). In the study overall: Peripheral blood TCR-beta repertoires from HTLV-I-associated myelopathy (HAM/TSP) patients, multiple sclerosis patients and healthy controls were compared by UMI-based sequencing. Longitudinal samples, technical triplicates and paired sorted CD4+ and CD8+ T-cell subsets, alongside PBMC samples, were included among the roughly 96 TCR-beta libraries. The cohort included some 68 subjects: approximately 15 with HAM/TSP, about 34 with multiple sclerosis, and around 20 healthy controls.

At least ten counts were recorded for this clonotype. The antigen it recognizes is unknown. Base qualities are not at hand, and no much larger clone is one base apart. The full study reports these points: No identical CDR3 amino acid sequences were shared among expanded clones across subjects, suggesting private TCR-beta repertoires in all groups. The highest TCR clonal expansion was observed in HAM/TSP patients, whereas the lowest was observed in MS patients, even when compared with healthy controls.

Blood bank volunteers in Maryland, USA served as the healthy controls. For unsorted PBMC libraries, 2 million PBMCs were used after storage in RNAlater at -80 degrees C until RNA extraction. Peripheral blood was subjected to Ficoll-Hypaque density gradient centrifugation to isolate PBMCs, which were then cryopreserved in liquid nitrogen. cDNA was synthesized by template-switch 5'RACE using a primer carrying a 10-nucleotide random unique molecular identifier by which each TCR transcript was tagged. Each sequencing run produced over 190 million TCR-beta sequences covering 15-18 subjects. The RNeasy kit was used for extraction of total RNA. The KAPA Real-time Library Amplification kit was used to amplify TCR-beta VDJ regions with primers for the TCR constant region and the 5'RACE anchor. A first PCR added sample indexes and Illumina adaptors, after which a second PCR increased the library yield. After Ampure bead purification, the TCR product of roughly 650 bp was size-selected on a 2% E-gel SizeSelection system. Before pooling, library quality was checked on a Bioanalyzer, concentration was measured with Qubit, and libraries were quantified with the Kapa Library Quantification kit. An Illumina HiSeq 2500 sequenced the libraries paired-end 2 x 150 bp. To increase sequence diversity, about 23-32% phiX was spiked into each library pool. The authors' analysis ran thus. The quality-filtered reads were processed with the UMI-based MiGEC pipeline, whose error correction step removed more than 80% of the raw TCR sequences. VDJ genes were aligned to IMGT germline references, and clonotypes were defined by unique CDR3 amino acid sequence plus V-J genes. Clonal expansion, Shannon diversity and CDR3 relatedness (CalcPairwiseDistances, ClusterSamples) were evaluated with VDJtools, and phylogenetic trees were built with CLCbio workbench. Clones with at least 8 unique UMIs were defined as expanded, with this threshold being based on coefficient-of-variation modelling across technical triplicates. TCRdb trimmed the raw reads at Q25, called clones with MiXCR and kept productive beta chains. Each entry is one CDR3 protein sequence, shown with its most common DNA and genes. None of the V and J calls come from the authors' own analysis; TCRdb made them. The table for this sample lists almost 30,000 distinct CDR3 sequences; about 12% of them were counted only once. About 5.6% of the sample goes to the ten largest clones.

Taken from the germline V gene, the CDR1 and CDR2 loops are SGHAT and FQNNGV. V trim: 1 base; J trim: 4 bases; unmatched bases: 3. Including cysteine and phenylalanine, the CDR3 has 15 amino acids. Just the 45-base CDR3 DNA is kept, in frame starting at base 1. The rearrangement joined TRBV11-2 to TRBJ2-1, and TRBD1 matches 8 of the central bases. Sequenced: PBMCs. The clonotype was recovered from a woman aged 55-70 years in good health. In nucleotide form, the sequence is TGTGCCAGCAGCTTAGGTCAGGGGGCATACAATGAGCAGTTCTTC. Translated, this is CASSLGQGAYNEQFF.